These 27 T cell receptor beta chains were all obtained from the same sample, sequenced in a study of T cell changes during pregnancy in multiple sclerosis. Libraries were prepared by immunoSEQ multiplex PCR; TCRdb keeps only in-frame clonotypes and omits some of them. This sample yields about 110,000 clones, of which around 93% are seen a single time; over 0.65% belongs to the top ten. The specimen comprised peripheral blood, sampled in the third trimester of pregnancy. Source of these receptors: a female donor in good health, enrolled as a control in a pregnancy study.

The V call is TRBV11-2, the J call TRBJ2-7; the D gene is possibly TRBD1 (5 bases). CDR3 size: 12 residues. Trimming removed 5 bases at V and 6 bases at J, with 11 bases between. Germline V gene lookup returns CDR1 SGHAT and CDR2 FQNNGV. CDR3 sequence reads: CASSAPGREQYF. DNA for the CDR3: TGTGCCAGCAGCGCCCCAGGGCGCGAGCAGTACTTC.

The rearrangement joins TRBV4-1 to TRBJ1-6, with a weak D call TRBD1 (5 bases). Germline CDR1 is MGHRA and CDR2 is YSYEKL. V gave up 0 bases and J gave up 10 bases, with 13 bases separating them. The CDR3 spans 15 residues. CDR3 nucleotides: TGCGCCAGCAGCCAAGATGAAGGGGAATGGTCACCCCTCCACTTT. As protein: CASSQDEGEWSPLHF.

V and J are TRBV7-2 and TRBJ2-5, with 8 bases lining up with TRBD2. With 2 bases clipped from V and 5 bases from J, the junction kept 10 bases outside the gene matches. Germline values: CDR1 SGHTA, CDR2 FQGNSA. The CDR3 covers 16 residues. The CDR3 nucleotides are TGTGCCAGCAGCTTAATGAGGACGGGGGGGAGGGAGACCCAGTACTTC. It specifies CASSLMRTGGRETQYF.

J is TRBJ2-3 and V is TRBV7-2, with a tentative D call TRBD1 (6 bases). V lost 0 bases and J lost 7, with 8 bases in between. CDR1 is SGHTA and CDR2 is FQGNSA in the germline V gene. The CDR3 length is 13 residues. The CDR3 region is CASSLAGDNTQYF. The DNA of the CDR3 is TGTGCCAGCAGCTTAGCGGGGGACAATACGCAGTATTTT.

J is TRBJ1-1 and V is TRBV6-6; D gene ambiguous. V lost 2 bases and J lost 3, with 10 bases in between. This CDR3 region has 14 residues. Looked up from germline, CDR1 is MNHNY and CDR2 is SVGAGI (reference sequence). The CDR3, as DNA: TGTGCCAGCAGTTACGAGACATGGGACACTGAAGCTTTCTTT. Translating gives CASSYETWDTEAFF.

DNA of the CDR3: TGTGCCAGTCTAGATACAGGGTTGGTTTTGGACACCATATATTTT. It yields the protein CASLDTGLVLDTIYF. The chain has TRBV6-1 and TRBJ1-3, with D perhaps matching TRBD1 (6 bases). Trimming shortened V by 9 bases and J by 8 bases, and 23 bases separated the two germline ends. The germline gives CDR1 MNHNS, CDR2 SASEGT. This CDR3 is 15 amino acids long.

V gene TRBV4-2 combines with J gene TRBJ1-4; D perhaps matches TRBD1 (6 bases). This CDR3 has 17 amino acids. V lost 0 bases to trimming and J lost 8 bases, with 19 bases between them. Per germline, CDR1 LGHNA and CDR2 YNFKEQ. The CDR3 DNA follows: TGTGCCAGCAGCCAAGATCCTGGCGGACAGCATCGCGAAAAACTGTTTTTT. This sequence encodes CASSQDPGGQHREKLFF.

The chain recombines TRBV5-4 with TRBJ2-5; 7 bases match TRBD2. Germline lookup yields CDR1 SGHNT and CDR2 YYREEE (reference sequence). The CDR3 runs 13 residues. V lost 4 bases, J lost 5 bases, and 5 bases stayed unmatched. The CDR3 loop is CASSATSEETQYF. The CDR3 DNA reads TGTGCCAGCAGCGCCACTAGCGAGGAGACCCAGTACTTC. The full variable domain, rest sourced from reference TRBV5-4 and TRBJ2-5, is ETGVTQSPTHLIKTRGQQVTLRCSSQSGHNTVSWYQQALGQGPQFIFQYYREEENGRGNFPPRFSGLQFPNYSSELNVNALELDDSALYLCASSATSEETQYFGPGTRLLVL.

The genes are TRBV7-9 and TRBJ1-3; D remains unclear. The CDR3 has 15 residues. CDR1 and CDR2 from the germline V gene are SEHNR and FQNEAQ (reference sequence). V was clipped by 4 bases and J by 2 bases, with 12 bases between them. The CDR3 is CASSSIRSTGNTIYF. The CDR3, as DNA: TGTGCCAGCAGCTCAATCCGGAGTACTGGAAACACCATATATTTT.

The chain links TRBV5-6 to TRBJ1-3; the match to TRBD1 covers 11 bases. The V and J ends lost 5 bases and 11 bases, in that order; junction bases with no gene match: 9. The CDR3 totals 14 residues. CDR1 SGHDT and CDR2 YYEEEE come from the germline V gene. The CDR3 region is CASRPGTGGLPIYF. CDR3 nucleotides: TGTGCCAGCAGGCCGGGGACAGGGGGACTCCCCATATATTTT.

This chain uses TRBV10-3 with TRBJ2-1, with 7 bases fitting TRBD1. The CDR3 totals 14 residues. CDR1 is ENHRY and CDR2 is SYGVKD in the germline V gene. With 4 bases clipped from V and 8 bases from J, the junction kept 8 bases outside the gene matches. The chain's CDR3 is CAISGGQRHHEQFF. The CDR3 nucleotides read TGTGCCATCAGTGGGGGACAGAGGCATCATGAGCAGTTCTTC.

The chain combines TRBV27 with TRBJ1-5; possible D gene TRBD1, 6 bases. This CDR3 spans 14 amino acids. Germline V gene data show CDR1 as MNHEY and CDR2 as SMNVEV (reference sequence). V was trimmed by 5 bases and J by 4 bases, leaving 12 bases between them. The CDR3 bases are TGTGCCAGCAGTCCCGGGACACCGAATCAGCCCCAGCATTTT. It is translated as CASSPGTPNQPQHF.

V usage is TRBV7-2 and J usage is TRBJ2-5, with TRBD2 matching 7 bases. With V trimmed by 3 bases and J by 3 bases, 13 bases remained unmatched. The CDR3 is made up of 17 amino acids. The germline V gene encodes CDR1 SGHTA and CDR2 FQGNSA. CDR3 DNA: TGTGCCAGCAGCTTCAAGTCGGGAGCGGGGAACAAAGAGACCCAGTACTTC. Its translation is CASSFKSGAGNKETQYF.

This clone appeared a few times. The chain links TRBV27 to TRBJ1-6; 9 bases line up with TRBD1. Germline V lookup: CDR1 MNHEY, CDR2 SMNVEV (reference sequence). There are 15 residues in the CDR3. The trim removed 4 bases at V and 9 bases at J, leaving 7 bases unmatched. The CDR3: CASSSSGQGASPLHF. The CDR3 DNA reads as TGTGCCAGCAGTTCGTCGGGACAGGGTGCTTCACCCCTCCACTTT.

Remarks on this clone: A junction end diverges from the germline sequence, so it may reflect a read error. This chain links TRBV7-7 with TRBJ2-7; TRBD2 is a possible D gene (5 bases). Germline assignment: CDR1 SSHAT and CDR2 FNYEAQ (reference sequence). The CDR3 spans 13 residues. CDR3 loop: CASSLEDSYEQYF. CDR3 bases: TGTGCTAGCAGCTTAGAGGACTCTTACGAGCAGTACTTC.

The J gene is TRBJ1-2, the V gene TRBV5-4; tentative D call: TRBD1 (5 bases). This CDR3 is built from 16 residues. V was cut by 1 base and J by 6 bases, with 19 bases left in between. Germline CDR1 SGHNT, CDR2 YYREEE (reference sequence). The DNA for the CDR3 is TGTGCCAGCAGCTTGTGGGGGGGACCCGGGAAAGATGGCTACACCTTC. Translation: CASSLWGGPGKDGYTF.

This rearrangement joins TRBV6-5 to TRBJ2-1; 7 positions agree with TRBD2. V shed 3 bases and J 4 bases; nucleotides not matched to a gene: 9. CDR3 length: 16 residues. Looked up from germline, CDR1 is MNHEY and CDR2 is SVGAGI. The DNA for the CDR3 is TGTGCCAGCAGTTATGGGAGGGGAGGTTTTTACAATGAGCAGTTCTTC. Encoded protein: CASSYGRGGFYNEQFF.

The J gene is TRBJ2-6, the V gene TRBV7-2; D is uncertain. The CDR3 is 16 residues long. Trimming left V 5 bases short and J 1 base short, with 12 bases between. Germline CDR1 is SGHTA and CDR2 is FQGNSA. CDR3 amino acids: CASSPRSGSGANVLTF. The CDR3 bases are TGTGCCAGCAGCCCGAGGAGTGGATCTGGGGCCAACGTCCTGACTTTC.

The chain combines TRBV19 with TRBJ1-1; possibly TRBD1 for D (5 bases). Per the germline V gene, CDR1 is LNHDA and CDR2 is SQIVND (reference sequence). The length of the CDR3 is 14 residues. Trimming cost V 6 bases and J 1 base, with 12 bases left between them. CDR3 protein: CASRHQGPNTEAFF. The CDR3 nucleotides are TGTGCCAGTAGGCACCAGGGCCCGAACACTGAAGCTTTCTTT.

This clone was observed a few times. The rearrangement links TRBV19 to TRBJ2-3, with D possibly being TRBD1 (6 bases). The CDR3 length is 14 residues. Germline V CDR1 and CDR2: LNHDA, SQIVND (reference sequence). V was pared by 4 bases and J by 5 bases, with 13 bases between. Here the CDR3 reads CASSRQGRGDTQYF. CDR3 sequence (DNA): TGTGCCAGTAGTAGGCAGGGGCGAGGAGATACGCAGTATTTT.

The chain recombines TRBV6-6 with TRBJ2-3, with a possible D match to TRBD1 (5 bases). The CDR3 runs to 16 residues. In germline, CDR1 is MNHNY, CDR2 SVGAGI (reference sequence). Trimming left V 2 bases short and J 5 bases short, with 17 bases between. CDR3 residues: CASSYVQGREGDTQYF. Written as DNA, the CDR3 is TGTGCCAGCAGTTACGTTCAGGGAAGGGAAGGAGATACGCAGTATTTT.

This clone was detected only once. The chain joins TRBV2 to TRBJ2-5; TRBD1 matches 9 bases. Germline V gene data show CDR1 as SNHLY and CDR2 as FYNNEI. V lost 3 bases to trimming and J lost 4 bases; unmatched junction nucleotides: 9. CDR3 size: 16 residues. CDR3 DNA sequence: TGTGCCAGCAGTGATTTTTGGGACAGGGAGGGAGAGACCCAGTACTTC. Translating gives CASSDFWDREGETQYF.

V gene TRBV7-2 combines with J gene TRBJ2-5, with 10 bases matching TRBD2. Germline V gene data show CDR1 as SGHTA and CDR2 as FQGNSA. The V segment lost 4 bases and the J segment 2 bases; nucleotides outside the gene matches: 7. The CDR3 has 16 amino acids. CDR3 DNA sequence: TGTGCCAGCAGCTCTCCTAGCGGGGGATTTCAAGAGACCCAGTACTTC. It encodes CASSSPSGGFQETQYF. The full variable domain, in which reference TRBV7-2 and TRBJ2-5 provide the parts outside the CDR3, is GAGVSQSPSNKVTEKGKDVELRCDPISGHTALYWYRQSLGQGLEFLIYFQGNSAPDKSGLPSDRFSAERTGGSVSTLTIQRTQQEDSAVYLCASSSPSGGFQETQYFGPGTRLLVL.

This clone has a single count. V usage is TRBV7-2 and J usage is TRBJ1-2, with a possible D match to TRBD1 (6 bases). Germline values: CDR1 SGHTA, CDR2 FQGNSA. Trimming left V 5 bases short and J 6 bases short, with 13 bases between. The CDR3 consists of 13 residues. The CDR3 here is CASSDRGGNGYTF. CDR3 coding DNA: TGTGCCAGCAGCGATCGGGGGGGCAATGGCTACACCTTC.

The chain links TRBV6-5 to TRBJ1-6, with D uncertain. V gave up 6 bases and J gave up 4 bases, with 13 bases separating them. Germline V gene data show CDR1 as MNHEY and CDR2 as SVGAGI. The CDR3 consists of 15 residues. The CDR3 DNA sequence: TGTGCCAGCAGCCCCGACGGGTTGTATAATTCACCCCTCCACTTT. Its translation: CASSPDGLYNSPLHF.

The chain links TRBV6-6 to TRBJ2-7; a possible D gene is TRBD1 (5 bases). Trimming removed 5 bases at V and 1 base at J, with 15 bases between. The CDR3 has 15 residues. Germline loops: CDR1 MNHNY, CDR2 SVGAGI (reference sequence). The CDR3 loop reads CASSQAPPGSYEQYF. CDR3 in DNA: TGTGCCAGCAGTCAAGCCCCGCCAGGGTCCTACGAGCAGTACTTC.

This rearrangement joins TRBV27 to TRBJ1-6, with 8 bases identical to TRBD1. This CDR3 is 14 amino acids long. V was pared by 4 bases and J by 8 bases, with 4 bases of the junction left unmatched. Germline CDR1 MNHEY, CDR2 SMNVEV (reference sequence). CDR3 nucleotides: TGTGCCAGCAGTTCCGGGACAGGTTATTCACCCCTCCACTTT. Its translation is CASSSGTGYSPLHF.